Presented here are 13 T cell receptor beta chains from one specimen sequenced in a study of OX40 agonist ivuxolimab in advanced cancers. Measured with immunoSEQ multiplex PCR; TCRdb has only the in-frame clones, and not every one. The table lists tens of thousands of clones, approximately 80% of them singletons. The material sequenced was CD4+ or CD8+ T cells sorted from blood, taken in a trial of the OX40 agonist ivuxolimab. Receptors were obtained from an adult with an advanced solid tumor such as melanoma, head and neck, liver or kidney cancer.

This chain uses TRBV2 with TRBJ2-7; D not resolved. The CDR3 length is 11 residues. The V and J ends lost 6 bases and 5 bases respectively, with 8 bases between them. In germline, CDR1 is SNHLY, CDR2 FYNNEI. CDR3 in amino acids: CASRGIDEQYF. The CDR3 region has the DNA TGTGCCAGCAGGGGTATAGACGAGCAGTACTTC.

In DNA form, the CDR3 reads TGTGCCACCAGCACCACCGAACTAAAGTCCCAAGCTAACTATGGCTACACCTTC. It codes for CATSTTELKSQANYGYTF. V gene TRBV15 combines with J gene TRBJ1-2; D uncertain. CDR1 LNHNV and CDR2 YYDKDF come from the germline V gene (reference sequence). The V gene lost 4 bases and the J gene lost 0 bases, with 21 bases spanning the gap. The length of the CDR3 is 18 residues.

The V call is TRBV7-8, the J call TRBJ2-5, with 11 bases that match TRBD2. The CDR3 covers 17 residues. After removal of 1 base from V and 5 bases from J, the junction contained 9 bases not matched to a gene. Looked up from germline, CDR1 is SGHVS and CDR2 is FQNEAQ. The CDR3 region is CASSLGSGRASGETQYF. The CDR3 coding sequence is TGTGCCAGCAGCTTAGGTAGCGGGAGGGCTTCCGGGGAGACCCAGTACTTC.

The V call is TRBV27, the J call TRBJ2-7; TRBD2 matches at 13 bases. The CDR3 contains 16 residues. V trimming: 2 bases; J trimming: 5 bases; junction bases outside the gene matches: 6. Germline loops: CDR1 MNHEY, CDR2 SMNVEV (reference sequence). The DNA for the CDR3 is TGTGCCAGCAGTTTAATACTAGCGGGGGGGCCCCACGAGCAGTACTTC. Protein product: CASSLILAGGPHEQYF.

This chain connects TRBV4-1 to TRBJ2-1; no firm D call. Trimming took off 0 bases at V and 2 bases at J, with 11 bases between the two ends. The CDR3 consists of 16 residues. Germline CDR1 reads MGHRA; CDR2 reads YSYEKL. Here the CDR3 DNA reads TGCGCCAGCAGCCAAGATCCAGCCCGGGCCTACAATGAGCAGTTCTTC. It yields the protein CASSQDPARAYNEQFF.

The J gene is TRBJ1-3, the V gene TRBV4-1; D gene unclear. The CDR3 extends over 15 amino acids. Germline CDR1 and CDR2: MGHRA and YSYEKL. Between the trimmed V and J ends, which lost 5 bases and 0 bases, there was a span of 11 bases. The CDR3 coding sequence is TGCGCCAGCAGCTCTGAGGACGTCTCTGGAAACACCATATATTTT. Translated: CASSSEDVSGNTIYF.

This clone is a singleton in its sample. V usage is TRBV11-1 and J usage is TRBJ2-5; 7 bases map to TRBD1. The CDR3 covers 14 residues. V shed 3 bases, J shed 1 base, and the junction held 2 bases outside the gene matches. Germline V gene lookup returns CDR1 SGHAT and CDR2 FQDESV (reference sequence). The CDR3 region is CASSFTGAQETQYF. In DNA form, the CDR3 reads TGTGCCAGCAGCTTCACAGGGGCCCAAGAGACCCAGTACTTC.

J is TRBJ1-3 and V is TRBV4-1, with a possible D match to TRBD1 (6 bases). V lost 1 base, J lost 4 bases, and 11 bases lay in between. Germline-derived CDR1 and CDR2 are MGHRA and YSYEKL. This CDR3 region has 15 residues. The CDR3 loop is CASSQGTARGNTIYF. The CDR3 DNA follows: TGCGCCAGCAGCCAAGGGACAGCCAGAGGAAACACCATATATTTT.

V and J are TRBV5-6 and TRBJ1-3; no clear D. Germline V gene data show CDR1 as SGHDT and CDR2 as YYEEEE. This CDR3 has 15 residues. The V end was cut by 2 bases, the J end by 0 bases, with 9 bases between. This CDR3 is CASSFRLSSGNTIYF. The CDR3 DNA follows: TGTGCCAGCAGCTTCCGCCTTAGCTCTGGAAACACCATATATTTT.

The chain uses TRBV5-1 and TRBJ2-1; 10 nucleotides agree with TRBD2. The germline CDR1 and CDR2 sequences are SGHRS and YFSETQ. CDR3 length equals 14 residues. V was clipped by 5 bases and J by 5 bases; unmatched bases: 4. Here the CDR3 DNA reads TGCGCCAGCAGAAGCGGGGGGGCAAACAATGAGCAGTTCTTC. The encoded protein is CASRSGGANNEQFF. Drawing the rest from reference TRBV5-1 and TRBJ2-1, the complete variable domain is KAGVTQTPRYLIKTRGQQVTLSCSPISGHRSVSWYQQTPGQGLQFLFEYFSETQRNKGNFPGRFSGRQFSNSRSEMNVSTLELGDSALYLCASRSGGANNEQFFGPGTRLTVL.

The J gene is TRBJ1-6, the V gene TRBV5-1; D ambiguous. The CDR3 sequence is 14 residues long. CDR1 SGHRS and CDR2 YFSETQ come from the germline V gene. V was cut by 0 bases and J by 10 bases, with 11 bases left in between. The CDR3 sequence is CASSLGGGFSPLHF. CDR3 nucleotide sequence: TGCGCCAGCAGCTTGGGTGGCGGTTTCTCACCCCTCCACTTT.

The V gene is TRBV9, the J gene TRBJ2-2; D is unclear. This CDR3 comprises 14 residues. Germline assignment: CDR1 SGDLS and CDR2 YYNGEE. V lost 0 bases and J lost 3, with 6 bases in between. The CDR3: CASSVDTYTGELFF. As DNA, the CDR3 is TGTGCCAGCAGCGTAGACACGTACACCGGGGAGCTGTTTTTT.

The chain employs TRBV4-1 and TRBJ2-3, with 9 bases aligning to TRBD2. Per germline, CDR1 MGHRA and CDR2 YSYEKL. CDR3 length equals 16 residues. The J segment lost 4 bases and the V segment lost 1 base, leaving 6 bases of the junction unmatched. The DNA of the CDR3 is TGCGCCAGCAGCCAAGCCCCGGGACTAGCACCAGATACGCAGTATTTT. Its protein product is CASSQAPGLAPDTQYF.